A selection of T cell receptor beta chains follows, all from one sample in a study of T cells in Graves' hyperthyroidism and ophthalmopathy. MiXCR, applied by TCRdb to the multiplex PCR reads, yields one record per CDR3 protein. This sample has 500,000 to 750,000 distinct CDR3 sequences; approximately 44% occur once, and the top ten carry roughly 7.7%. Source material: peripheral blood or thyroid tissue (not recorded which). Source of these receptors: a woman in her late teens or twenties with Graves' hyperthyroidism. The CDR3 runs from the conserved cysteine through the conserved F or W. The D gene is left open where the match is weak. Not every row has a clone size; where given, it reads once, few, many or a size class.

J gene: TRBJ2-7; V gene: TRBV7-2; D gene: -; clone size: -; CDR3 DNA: TGTGCCAGCAGCCTACGGTGGGCCGGGGAGCAGTACTTC; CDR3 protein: CASSLRWAGEQYF
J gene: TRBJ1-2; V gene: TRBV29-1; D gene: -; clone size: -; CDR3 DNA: TGCAGCGTTGGAGGGATGAACACTGAAGGGGGATTTGTCTTC; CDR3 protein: CSVGGMNTEGGFVF
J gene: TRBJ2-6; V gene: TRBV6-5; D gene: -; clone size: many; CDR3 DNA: TGTGCCAGCAGAGACAGGACAATATCTGGGGCCAACGTCCTGACTTTC; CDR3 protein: CASRDRTISGANVLTF
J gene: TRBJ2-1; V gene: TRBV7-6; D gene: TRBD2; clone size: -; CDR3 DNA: TGTGCCAGCAGCTCAATTCTAGCGGGAGGTGAGCAGTTCTTC; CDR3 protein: CASSSILAGGEQFF
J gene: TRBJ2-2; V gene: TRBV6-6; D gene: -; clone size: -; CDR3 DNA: TGTGCCAGCAGTTATGCGCGGACCACCGGGGAGCTGTTTTTT; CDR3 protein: CASSYARTTGELFF
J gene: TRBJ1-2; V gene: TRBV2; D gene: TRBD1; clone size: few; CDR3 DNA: TGTGCCAGCAGTGAAGAGGGACAGGGGGCGATTTGGTGGTTCTATGGCTACACCTTC; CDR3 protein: CASSEEGQGAIWWFYGYTF
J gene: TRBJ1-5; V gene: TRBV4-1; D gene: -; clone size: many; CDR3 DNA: TGCGCCAGCAGCCAAATCGGGCTGGATAGGCAGCCCCAGCATTTT; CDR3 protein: CASSQIGLDRQPQHF
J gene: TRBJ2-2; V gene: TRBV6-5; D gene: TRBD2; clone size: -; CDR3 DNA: TGTGCCAGCAGTACCGGGAGGCTTAACGGGGAGCTGTTTTTT; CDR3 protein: CASSTGRLNGELFF
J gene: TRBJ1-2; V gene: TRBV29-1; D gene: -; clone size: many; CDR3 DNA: TGCAGCGTCGATGGAGGACGTGGCTACACCTTC; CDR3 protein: CSVDGGRGYTF
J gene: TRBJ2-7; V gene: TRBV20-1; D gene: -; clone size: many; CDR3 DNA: TGCAGTGCTAGAGTTCGTGCCTACGAGCAGTACTTC; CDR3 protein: CSARVRAYEQYF
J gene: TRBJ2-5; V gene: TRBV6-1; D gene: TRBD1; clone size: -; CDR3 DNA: TGTGCCAGCGCCACGACAGGGGGCGGCGAGACCCAGTACTTC; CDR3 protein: CASATTGGGETQYF
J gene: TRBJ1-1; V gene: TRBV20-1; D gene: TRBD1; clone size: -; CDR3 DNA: TGCAGTGCTCTAAGGACAGGGCTAAAGAACACTGAAGCTTTCTTT; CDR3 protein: CSALRTGLKNTEAFF
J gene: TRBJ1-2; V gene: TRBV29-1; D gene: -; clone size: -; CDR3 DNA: TGCAGCGTTGACGGGACATGGGGGCCCTATGGCTACACCTTC; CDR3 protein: CSVDGTWGPYGYTF
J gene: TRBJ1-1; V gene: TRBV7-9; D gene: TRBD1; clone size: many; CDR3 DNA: TGTGCCACCCAGGGACAGGCCAACACTGAAGCTTTCTTT; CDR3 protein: CATQGQANTEAFF
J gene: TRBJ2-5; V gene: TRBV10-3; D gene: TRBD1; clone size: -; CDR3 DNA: TGTGCCATCAGTGATCTCGGGACAGGGGCGTTCCAAGAGACCCAGTACTTC; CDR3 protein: CAISDLGTGAFQETQYF
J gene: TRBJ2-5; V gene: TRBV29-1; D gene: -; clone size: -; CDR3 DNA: TGTGCCTGGAGTCTACAGCAAGAGACCCAGTACTTC; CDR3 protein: CAWSLQQETQYF
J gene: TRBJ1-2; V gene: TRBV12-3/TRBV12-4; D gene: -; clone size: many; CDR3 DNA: TGTGCCAGCACTTCGTCGGAGGGCGGCTACACCTTC; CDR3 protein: CASTSSEGGYTF
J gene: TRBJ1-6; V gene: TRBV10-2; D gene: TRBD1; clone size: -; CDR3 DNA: TGCGCCAGCAGCGCGGGACAGGGTATTTCACCCCTCCACTTT; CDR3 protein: CASSAGQGISPLHF